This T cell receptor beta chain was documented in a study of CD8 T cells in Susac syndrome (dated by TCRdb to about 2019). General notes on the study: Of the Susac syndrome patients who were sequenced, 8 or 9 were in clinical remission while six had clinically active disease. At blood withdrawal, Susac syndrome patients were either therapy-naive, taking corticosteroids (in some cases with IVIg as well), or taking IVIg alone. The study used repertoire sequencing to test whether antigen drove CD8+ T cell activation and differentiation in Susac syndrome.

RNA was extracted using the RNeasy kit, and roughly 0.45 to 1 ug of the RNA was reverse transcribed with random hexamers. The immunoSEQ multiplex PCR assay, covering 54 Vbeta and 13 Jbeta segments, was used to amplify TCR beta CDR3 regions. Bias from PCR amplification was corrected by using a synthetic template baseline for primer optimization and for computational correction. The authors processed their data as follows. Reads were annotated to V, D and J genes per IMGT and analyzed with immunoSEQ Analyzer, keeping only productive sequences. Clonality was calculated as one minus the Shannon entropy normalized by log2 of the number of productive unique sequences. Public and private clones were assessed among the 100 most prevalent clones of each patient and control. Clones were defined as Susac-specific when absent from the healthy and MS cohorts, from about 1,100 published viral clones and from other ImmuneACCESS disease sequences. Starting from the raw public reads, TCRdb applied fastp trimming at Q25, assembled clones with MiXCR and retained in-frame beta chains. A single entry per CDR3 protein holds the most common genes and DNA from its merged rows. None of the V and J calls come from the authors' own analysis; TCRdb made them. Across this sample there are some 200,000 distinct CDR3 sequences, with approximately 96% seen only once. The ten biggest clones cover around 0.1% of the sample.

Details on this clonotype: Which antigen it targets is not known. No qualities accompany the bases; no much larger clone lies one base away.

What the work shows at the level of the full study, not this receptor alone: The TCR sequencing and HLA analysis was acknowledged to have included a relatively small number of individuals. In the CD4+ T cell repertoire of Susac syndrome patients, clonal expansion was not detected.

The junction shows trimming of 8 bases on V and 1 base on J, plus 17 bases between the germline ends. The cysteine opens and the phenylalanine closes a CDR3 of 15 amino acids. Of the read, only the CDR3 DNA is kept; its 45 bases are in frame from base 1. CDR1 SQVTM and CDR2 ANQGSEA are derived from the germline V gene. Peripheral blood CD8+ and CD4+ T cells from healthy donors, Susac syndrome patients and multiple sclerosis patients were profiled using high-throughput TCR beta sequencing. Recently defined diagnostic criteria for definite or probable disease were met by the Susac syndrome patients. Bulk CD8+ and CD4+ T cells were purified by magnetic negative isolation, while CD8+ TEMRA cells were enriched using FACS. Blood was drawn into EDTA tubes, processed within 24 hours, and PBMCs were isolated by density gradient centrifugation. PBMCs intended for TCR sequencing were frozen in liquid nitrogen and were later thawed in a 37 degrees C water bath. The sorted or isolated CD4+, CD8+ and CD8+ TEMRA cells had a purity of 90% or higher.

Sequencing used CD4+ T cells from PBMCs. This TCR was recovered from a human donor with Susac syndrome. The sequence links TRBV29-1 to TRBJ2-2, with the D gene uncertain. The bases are TGCAGCATCAGCCAGTGGGCTTTGAACACCGGGGAGCTGTTTTTT. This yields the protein CSISQWALNTGELFF.